The entry that follows covers one T cell receptor beta chain sequence. With 6 bases removed from V and 2 bases from J, the gap between germline ends came to 10 bases. The length of the CDR3 is 13 residues. Germline-derived CDR1 and CDR2 are MNHEY and SMNVEV (reference sequence). Only in-frame clones appear in the TCRdb table, and some are missing; sequencing was by immunoSEQ multiplex PCR. Found here are under 150,000 clones, about 90% of them singletons; the top ten hold 2.5% to 3.5%. This entry is derived from a study of control samples from healthy donors and cancer patients. The clonotype originates from a man aged 55 to 70 in good health. The sequencing input was blood. The rearrangement links TRBV27 to TRBJ2-5; D is unclear. DNA of the CDR3: TGTGCCAGCAGATATGGTGGACAAGAGACCCAGTACTTC. It yields the protein CASRYGGQETQYF.